This T cell receptor (beta chain) was identified during a study of Ad26.COV2.S vaccination and SARS-CoV-2 variants. Turning to the study itself: Recipients of Ad26.COV2.S got it intramuscularly, once or twice 56 days apart. Overall study findings and caveats: Following vaccination, spike-specific CD8+ and CD4+ T cell responses reportedly exhibited substantial breadth.

Treatment noted: roughly 19 received Ad26.COV2.S at low or high dose, single or two shots; roughly five received placebo; per-sample allocation not given. Day 63 following the first vaccine or placebo injection was when the samples were taken. This table comes from immunoSEQ multiplex PCR, and its TCRdb copy is limited to in-frame clones, with some not included. Of 380,000 or so clones listed, roughly 90% are singletons. Points on this clone: Its antigen is undetermined.

Germline V gives CDR1 LNHDA, CDR2 SQIVND (reference sequence). Trimming removed 7 bases at V and 3 bases at J, with 15 bases between. The CDR3 is made up of 15 amino acids. This chain uses TRBV19 with TRBJ2-2; D is undetermined. The receptor was derived from a person between 18 and 65 years old who received the Ad26.COV2.S COVID-19 vaccine or a placebo. Sequencing was performed on peripheral blood, taken in a trial of Ad26.COV2.S vaccine versus placebo. As DNA, the CDR3 is TGTGCCAGTAAGCTGACTGCTCAACACACCGGGGAGCTGTTTTTT. Its protein is CASKLTAQHTGELFF.